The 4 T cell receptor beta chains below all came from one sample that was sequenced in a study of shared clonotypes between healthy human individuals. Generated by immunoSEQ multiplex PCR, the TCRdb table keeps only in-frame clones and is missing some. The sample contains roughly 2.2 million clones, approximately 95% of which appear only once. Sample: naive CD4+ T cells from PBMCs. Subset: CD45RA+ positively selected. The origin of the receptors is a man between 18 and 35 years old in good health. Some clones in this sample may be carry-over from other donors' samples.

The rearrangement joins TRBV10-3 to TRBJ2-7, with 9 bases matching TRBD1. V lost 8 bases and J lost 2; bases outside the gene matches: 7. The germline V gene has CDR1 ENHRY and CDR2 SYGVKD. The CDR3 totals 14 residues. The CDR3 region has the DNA TGTGCCATCCGTGCGGGACAGGGACCCTACGAGCAGTACTTC. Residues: CAIRAGQGPYEQYF.

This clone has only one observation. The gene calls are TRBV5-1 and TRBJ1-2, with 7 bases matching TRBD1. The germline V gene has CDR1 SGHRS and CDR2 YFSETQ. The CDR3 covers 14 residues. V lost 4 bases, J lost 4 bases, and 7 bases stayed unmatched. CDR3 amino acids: CASSREGGAYGYTF. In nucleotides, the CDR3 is TGCGCCAGCAGCCGGGAAGGGGGCGCCTATGGCTACACCTTC.

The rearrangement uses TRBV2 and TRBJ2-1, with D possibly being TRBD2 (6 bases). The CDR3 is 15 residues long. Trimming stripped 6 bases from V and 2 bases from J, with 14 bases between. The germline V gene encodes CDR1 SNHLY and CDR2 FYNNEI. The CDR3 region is CASSDGRGAYNEQFF. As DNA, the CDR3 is TGTGCCAGCAGCGATGGGCGGGGAGCCTACAATGAGCAGTTCTTC.

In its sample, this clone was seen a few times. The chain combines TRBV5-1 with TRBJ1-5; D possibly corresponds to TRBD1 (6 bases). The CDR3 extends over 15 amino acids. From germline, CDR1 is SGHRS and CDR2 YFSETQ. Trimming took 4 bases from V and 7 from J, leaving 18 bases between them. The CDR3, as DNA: TGCGCCAGCAGCCATGGGGACATCGTCGGGCAGCCCCAGCATTTT. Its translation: CASSHGDIVGQPQHF. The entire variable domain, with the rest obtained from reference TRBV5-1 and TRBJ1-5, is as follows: KAGVTQTPRYLIKTRGQQVTLSCSPISGHRSVSWYQQTPGQGLQFLFEYFSETQRNKGNFPGRFSGRQFSNSRSEMNVSTLELGDSALYLCASSHGDIVGQPQHFGDGTRLSIL.